This T cell receptor beta chain came from a study of blood T cells in healthy people across ages. Trimming took off 4 bases at V and 3 bases at J, with 15 bases between the two ends. CDR3 size: 15 residues. The germline gives CDR1 MDHEN, CDR2 SYDVKM. To note about this clonotype: The target antigen is unknown.

Primed by a sample-barcoded 5' primer and a J-beta primer mix, a second PCR proceeded for 7 to 11 cycles. Using its own MiXCR run on the 5' RACE reads, TCRdb lists one record per CDR3 protein. The sample gives hundreds of thousands of distinct CDR3 sequences, 20% to 25% of which show up once; around 3.4% is in the top ten. Study-level results: Higher diversity, along with more naive CD4+ cells, distinguished long-lived donors from aged donors.

The specimen was blood. The chain carries TRBV28 and TRBJ1-2; D possibly corresponds to TRBD1 (5 bases). This sequence was found in a man between 65 and 85 years old in good health. The CDR3 DNA follows: TGTGCCAGCAGTTATGGAGCGGACATCTACTATGGCTACACCTTC. Translation gives CASSYGADIYYGYTF.